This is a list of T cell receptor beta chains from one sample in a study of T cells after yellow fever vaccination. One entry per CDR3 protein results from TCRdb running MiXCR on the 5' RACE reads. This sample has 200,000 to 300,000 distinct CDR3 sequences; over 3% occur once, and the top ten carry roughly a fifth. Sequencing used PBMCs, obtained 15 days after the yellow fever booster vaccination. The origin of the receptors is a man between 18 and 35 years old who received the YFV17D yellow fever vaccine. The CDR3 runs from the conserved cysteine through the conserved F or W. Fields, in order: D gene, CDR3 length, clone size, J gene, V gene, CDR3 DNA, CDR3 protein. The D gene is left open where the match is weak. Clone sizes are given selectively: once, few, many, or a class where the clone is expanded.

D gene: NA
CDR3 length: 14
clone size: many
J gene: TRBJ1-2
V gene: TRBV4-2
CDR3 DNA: TGTGCCAGCAGCCAAGATCGCGGGGACTATGGCTACACCTTC
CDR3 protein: CASSQDRGDYGYTF

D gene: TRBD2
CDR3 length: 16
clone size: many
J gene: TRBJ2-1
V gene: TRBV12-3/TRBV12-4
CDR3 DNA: TGTGCCAGCAGTAACAACCGGGGGGGCGGGTCTTATGAGCAGTTCTTC
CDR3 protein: CASSNNRGGGSYEQFF

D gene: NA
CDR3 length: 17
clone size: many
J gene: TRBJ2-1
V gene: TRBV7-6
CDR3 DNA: TGTGCCAGCAGCCCCCCAACTACTAGCAATTTTCTCAATGAGCAGTTCTTC
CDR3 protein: CASSPPTTSNFLNEQFF

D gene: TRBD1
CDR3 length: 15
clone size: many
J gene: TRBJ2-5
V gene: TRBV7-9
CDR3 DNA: TGTGCCAGCAGCCCTCGGACAGGGGGCGACGAGACCCAGTACTTC
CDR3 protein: CASSPRTGGDETQYF

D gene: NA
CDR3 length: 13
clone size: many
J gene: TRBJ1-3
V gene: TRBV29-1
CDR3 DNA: TGCAGCGTATTCAGTGACTCTGGAAACACCATATATTTT
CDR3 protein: CSVFSDSGNTIYF

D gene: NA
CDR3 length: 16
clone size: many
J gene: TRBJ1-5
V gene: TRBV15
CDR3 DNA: TGTGCCACCAGCCCAAGCACCCCCCAGGGTGGACAGCCCCAGCATTTT
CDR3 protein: CATSPSTPQGGQPQHF

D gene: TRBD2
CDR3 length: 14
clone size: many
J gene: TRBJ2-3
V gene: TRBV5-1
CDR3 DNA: TGCGCCAGCTCCAGCGGGGGCGACACAGATACGCAGTATTTT
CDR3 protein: CASSSGGDTDTQYF

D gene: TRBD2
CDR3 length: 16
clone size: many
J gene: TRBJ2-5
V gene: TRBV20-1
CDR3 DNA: TGCAGTGCTAGTGGAGGACTAGCGGGGTTGCAAGAGACCCAGTACTTC
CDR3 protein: CSASGGLAGLQETQYF

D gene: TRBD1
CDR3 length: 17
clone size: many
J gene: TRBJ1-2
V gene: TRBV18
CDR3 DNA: TGTGCCAGCTCACCACAGAACCCGGGACAGGGAGGCGGTGGCTACACCTTC
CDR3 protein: CASSPQNPGQGGGGYTF

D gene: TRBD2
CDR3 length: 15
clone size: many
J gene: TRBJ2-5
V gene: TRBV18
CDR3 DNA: TGTGCCAGCTCACCACCGGGACTAGCTTCAGAGACCCAGTACTTC
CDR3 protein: CASSPPGLASETQYF

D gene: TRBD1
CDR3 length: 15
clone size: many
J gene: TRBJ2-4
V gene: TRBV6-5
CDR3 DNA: TGTGCCAGCAGTTACTCGAAGGGGGCTAAAAACATTCAGTACTTC
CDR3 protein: CASSYSKGAKNIQYF

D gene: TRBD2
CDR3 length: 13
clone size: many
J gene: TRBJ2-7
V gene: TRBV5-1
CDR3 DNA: TGCGCCAGCAGCTTGGTTATGGGAGGGCAGCAGTACTTC
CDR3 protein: CASSLVMGGQQYF

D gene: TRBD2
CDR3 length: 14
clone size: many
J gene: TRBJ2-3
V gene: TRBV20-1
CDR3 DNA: TGCAGTGCTAGAGAGGGACTAGCCACGGATACGCAGTATTTT
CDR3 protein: CSAREGLATDTQYF

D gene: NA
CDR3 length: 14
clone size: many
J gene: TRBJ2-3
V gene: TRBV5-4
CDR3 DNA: TGTGCCAGCAGTGCAAGGACACAAACAGATACGCAGTATTTT
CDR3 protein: CASSARTQTDTQYF

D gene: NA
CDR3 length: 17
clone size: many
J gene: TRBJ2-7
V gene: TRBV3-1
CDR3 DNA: TGTGCCAGCAGCCACCCACTCGGCGGGGGCGCCCCTTACGAGCAGTACTTC
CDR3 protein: CASSHPLGGGAPYEQYF

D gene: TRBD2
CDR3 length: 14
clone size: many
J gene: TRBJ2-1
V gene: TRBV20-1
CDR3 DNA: TGCAGTGCTATTAACGCGGGGGGGCCATGGGAGCAGTTCTTC
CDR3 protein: CSAINAGGPWEQFF

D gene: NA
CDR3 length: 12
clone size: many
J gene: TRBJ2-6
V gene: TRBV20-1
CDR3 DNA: TGCAGTGTAGGGCATGGGGCCAACGTCCTGACTTTC
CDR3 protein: CSVGHGANVLTF

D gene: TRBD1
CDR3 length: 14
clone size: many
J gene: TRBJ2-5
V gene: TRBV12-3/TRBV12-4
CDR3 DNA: TGTGCCAGCAGTACAGGACAGGGAGTAGAGACCCAGTACTTC
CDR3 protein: CASSTGQGVETQYF

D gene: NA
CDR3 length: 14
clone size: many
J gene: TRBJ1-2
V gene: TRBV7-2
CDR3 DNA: TGTGCCAGCAGACCCGAGGGCAGCGGCTATGGCTACACCTTC
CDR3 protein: CASRPEGSGYGYTF

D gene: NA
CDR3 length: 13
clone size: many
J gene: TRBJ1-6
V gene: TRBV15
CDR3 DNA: TGTGCCACCAGCAGAGAGAGGATTTCACCCCTCCACTTT
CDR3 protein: CATSRERISPLHF

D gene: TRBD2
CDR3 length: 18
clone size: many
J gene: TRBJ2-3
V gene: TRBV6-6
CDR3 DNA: TGTGCCAGCAGTTTTCAGCGGGGGGCGAGTCTTTGGACAGATACGCAGTATTTT
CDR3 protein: CASSFQRGASLWTDTQYF

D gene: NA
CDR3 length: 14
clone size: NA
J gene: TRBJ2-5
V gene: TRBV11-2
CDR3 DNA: TGTGCCAGCAGCTTAGCGGGGGCCGGAGAGACCCAGTACTTC
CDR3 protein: CASSLAGAGETQYF

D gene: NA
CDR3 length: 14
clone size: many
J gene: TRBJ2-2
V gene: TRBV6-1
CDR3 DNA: TGTGCCAGCAACTACTTGTCGCTGGCCGGGGAGCTGTTTTTT
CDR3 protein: CASNYLSLAGELFF

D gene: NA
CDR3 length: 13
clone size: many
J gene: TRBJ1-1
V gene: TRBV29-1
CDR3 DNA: TGCAGCGTCCGTCACTTGGGGAACACTGAAGCTTTCTTT
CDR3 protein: CSVRHLGNTEAFF

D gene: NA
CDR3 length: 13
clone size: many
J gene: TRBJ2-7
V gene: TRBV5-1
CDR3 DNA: TGCGCCAGCAGCTTGGTTGGAGGCTCCGAGCAGTACTTC
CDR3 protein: CASSLVGGSEQYF

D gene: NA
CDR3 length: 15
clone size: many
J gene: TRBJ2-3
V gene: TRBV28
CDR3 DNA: TGTGCCAGCAGGGTTCGGCGGACTAGCACAGATACGCAGTATTTT
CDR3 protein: CASRVRRTSTDTQYF

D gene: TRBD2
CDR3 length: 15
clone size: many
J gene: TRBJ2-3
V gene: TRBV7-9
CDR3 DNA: TGTGCCAGCAGCTTAAGCGGGGACGGCGGAGATACGCAGTATTTT
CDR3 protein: CASSLSGDGGDTQYF

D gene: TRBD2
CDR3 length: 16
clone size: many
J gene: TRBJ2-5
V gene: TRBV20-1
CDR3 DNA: TGCAGTGCTAGTCCCAGCGAGGCGGGGGACCAAGAGACCCAGTACTTC
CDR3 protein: CSASPSEAGDQETQYF

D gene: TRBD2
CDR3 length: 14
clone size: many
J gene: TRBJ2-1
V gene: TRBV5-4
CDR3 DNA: TGTGCCAGCAGCCCTAGCGGGGGGGAGAGTGAGCAGTTCTTC
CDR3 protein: CASSPSGGESEQFF

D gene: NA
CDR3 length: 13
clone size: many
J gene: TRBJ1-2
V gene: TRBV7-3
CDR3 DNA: TGTGCCAGCAGCTTAACGGGATCAAACGGCTACACCTTC
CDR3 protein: CASSLTGSNGYTF

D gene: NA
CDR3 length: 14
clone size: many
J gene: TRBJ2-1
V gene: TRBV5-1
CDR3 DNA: TGCGCCAGCAGCTTAGTGATTCTAGAAAATGAGCAGTTCTTC
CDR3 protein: CASSLVILENEQFF

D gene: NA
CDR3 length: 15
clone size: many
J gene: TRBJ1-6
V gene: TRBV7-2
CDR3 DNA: TGTGCCAGCAGCCGGACACAGGGTTATCCTTCACCCCTCCACTTT
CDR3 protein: CASSRTQGYPSPLHF

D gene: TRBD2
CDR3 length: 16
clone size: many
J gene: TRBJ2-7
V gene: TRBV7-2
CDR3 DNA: TGTGCCAGCAGCTTAGACCCGAGACTAGCTCCCTACGAGCAGTACTTC
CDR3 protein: CASSLDPRLAPYEQYF

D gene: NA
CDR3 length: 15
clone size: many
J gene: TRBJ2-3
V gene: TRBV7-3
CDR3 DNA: TGTGCCAGCAGCTTCGGCCTTTCAGGATTAGATACGCAGTATTTT
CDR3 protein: CASSFGLSGLDTQYF

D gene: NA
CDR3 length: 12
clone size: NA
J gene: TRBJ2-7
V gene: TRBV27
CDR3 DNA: TGTGCCAGCACCAACGCAAGGGGAACTCAGTACTTC
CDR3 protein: CASTNARGTQYF

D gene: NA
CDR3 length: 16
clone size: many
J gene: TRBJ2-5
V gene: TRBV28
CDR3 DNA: TGTGCCAGCAGTTCCGGGGAGGGGGGGAAGAAGAGAACCCAGTACTTC
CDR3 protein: CASSSGEGGKKRTQYF

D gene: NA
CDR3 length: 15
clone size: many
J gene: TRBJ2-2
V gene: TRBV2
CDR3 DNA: TGTGCCAGCAGCCCCCAACATGCGAGCACCGGGGAGCTGTTTTTT
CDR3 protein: CASSPQHASTGELFF

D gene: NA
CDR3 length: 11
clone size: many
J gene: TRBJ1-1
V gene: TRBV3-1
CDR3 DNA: TGTGCCAGCGCGGGAGGGGCGCGGGCTTTCTTT
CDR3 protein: CASAGGARAFF

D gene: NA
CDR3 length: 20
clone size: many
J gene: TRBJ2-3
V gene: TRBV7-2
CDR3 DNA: TGTGCCAGCAGCTTAGTATACGCTGGTTTGCTAGCGATGAGTACAGATACGCAGTATTTT
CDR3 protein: CASSLVYAGLLAMSTDTQYF

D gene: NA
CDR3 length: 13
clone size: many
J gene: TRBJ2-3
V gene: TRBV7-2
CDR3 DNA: TGTGCCACCGACGCGGACAGCACAGATACGCAGTATTTT
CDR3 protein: CATDADSTDTQYF